This T cell receptor beta chain was documented in a study of cytomegalovirus exposure and HLA in healthy donors. The V gene end was trimmed by 4 bases and the J gene end by 3 bases; junction bases not matched to a gene: 3. The V gene's germline CDR1 is MNHEY and CDR2 SMNVEV (reference sequence). The CDR3 totals 14 residues. Comment on this clone: Its target is unknown.

Clones were read by immunoSEQ multiplex PCR, and TCRdb kept only the in-frame ones, dropping some. Of about 270,000 clones in the sample, around 85% were seen once. Whole-study results and caveats: Both high specificity and high sensitivity reportedly marked the classifier's diagnosis of cytomegalovirus status. Cytomegalovirus association was listed for 150 or so TCR beta chains.

The donors formed part of the approximately 120-subject validation cohort, distinct from the roughly 730-subject first cohort. Sample: PBMCs. The TCR sequence derives from a woman aged 18 to 35 in good health and CMV-seronegative. This rearrangement joins TRBV27 to TRBJ2-7; 10 bases map to TRBD1. CDR3 bases: TGTGCCAGCAGTTGGACAGGGGGAAACTACGAGCAGTACTTC. Translating it yields CASSWTGGNYEQYF.